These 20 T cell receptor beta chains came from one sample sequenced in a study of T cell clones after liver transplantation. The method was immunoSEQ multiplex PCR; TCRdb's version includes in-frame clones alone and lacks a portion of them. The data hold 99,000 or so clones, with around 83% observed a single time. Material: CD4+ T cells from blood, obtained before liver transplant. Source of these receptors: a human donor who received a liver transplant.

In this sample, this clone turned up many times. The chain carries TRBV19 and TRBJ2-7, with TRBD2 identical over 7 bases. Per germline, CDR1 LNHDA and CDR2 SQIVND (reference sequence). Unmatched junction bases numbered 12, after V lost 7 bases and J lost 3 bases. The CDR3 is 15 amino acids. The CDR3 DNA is TGTGCCAGTAAGGGAGGGGAGGGCCGTCGCTACGAGCAGTACTTC. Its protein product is CASKGGEGRRYEQYF.

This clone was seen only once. This CDR3 reads CASSYQGQGYEQYF. The CDR3 region has the DNA TGTGCCAGCAGTTACCAGGGACAGGGCTACGAGCAGTACTTC. V usage is TRBV6-5 and J usage is TRBJ2-5, with 9 bases aligning to TRBD1. With the DNA end fitting TRBJ2-7 better, the J assignment may be wrong. Germline V gives CDR1 MNHEY, CDR2 SVGAGI. This CDR3 has 14 amino acids.

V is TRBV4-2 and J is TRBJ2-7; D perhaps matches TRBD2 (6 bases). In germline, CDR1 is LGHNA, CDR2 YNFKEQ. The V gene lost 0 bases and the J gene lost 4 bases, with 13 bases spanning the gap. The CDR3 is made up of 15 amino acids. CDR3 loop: CASSQDWGGSYEQYF. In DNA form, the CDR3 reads TGTGCCAGCAGCCAAGACTGGGGAGGTTCTTACGAGCAGTACTTC.

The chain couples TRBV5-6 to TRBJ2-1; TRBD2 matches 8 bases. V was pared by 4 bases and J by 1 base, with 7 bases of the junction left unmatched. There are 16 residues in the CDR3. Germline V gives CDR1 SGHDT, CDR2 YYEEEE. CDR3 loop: CASSPEAGVSYNEQFF. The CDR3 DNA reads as TGTGCCAGCAGCCCTGAAGCGGGAGTGTCCTACAATGAGCAGTTCTTC.

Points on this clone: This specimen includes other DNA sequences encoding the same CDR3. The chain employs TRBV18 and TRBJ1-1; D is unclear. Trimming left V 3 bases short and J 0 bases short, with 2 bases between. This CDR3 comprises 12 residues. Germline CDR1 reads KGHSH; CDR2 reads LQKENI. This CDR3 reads CASSPLNTEAFF. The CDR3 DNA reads TGTGCCAGCTCACCCTTGAACACTGAAGCTTTCTTT.

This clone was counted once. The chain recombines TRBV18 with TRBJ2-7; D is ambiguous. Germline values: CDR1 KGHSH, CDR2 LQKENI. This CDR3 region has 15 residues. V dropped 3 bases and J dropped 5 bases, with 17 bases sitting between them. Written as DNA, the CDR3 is TGTGCCAGCTCACCCTCCGGGTCCGGACCCAACGAGCAGTACTTC. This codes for CASSPSGSGPNEQYF. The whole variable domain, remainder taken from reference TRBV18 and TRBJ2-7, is NAGVMQNPRHLVRRRGQEARLRCSPMKGHSHVYWYRQLPEEGLKFMVYLQKENIIDESGMPKERFSAEFPKEGPSILRIQQVVRGDSAAYFCASSPSGSGPNEQYFGPGTRLTVT.

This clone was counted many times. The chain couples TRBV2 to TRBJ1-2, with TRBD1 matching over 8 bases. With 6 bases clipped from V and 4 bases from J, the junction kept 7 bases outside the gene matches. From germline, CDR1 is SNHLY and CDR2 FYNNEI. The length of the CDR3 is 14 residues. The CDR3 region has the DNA TGTGCCAGCAGCAGTGACAGGGGCCTCTATGGCTACACCTTC. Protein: CASSSDRGLYGYTF.

Here the CDR3 reads CASSWEQETQYF. DNA for the CDR3: TGTGCCAGCAGCTGGGAGCAAGAGACCCAGTACTTC. This chain links TRBV7-9 with TRBJ2-5, with D perhaps matching TRBD2 (5 bases). Germline loops: CDR1 SEHNR, CDR2 FQNEAQ (reference sequence). The CDR3 length is 12 residues. Trimming cost V 4 bases and J 2 bases, with 5 bases left between them.

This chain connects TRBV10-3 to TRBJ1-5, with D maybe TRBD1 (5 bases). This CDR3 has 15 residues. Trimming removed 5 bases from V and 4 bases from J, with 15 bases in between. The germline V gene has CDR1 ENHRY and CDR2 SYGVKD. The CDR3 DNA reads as TGTGCCATCAGTTCGTCGGACATGATGAATCAGCCCCAGCATTTT. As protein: CAISSSDMMNQPQHF.

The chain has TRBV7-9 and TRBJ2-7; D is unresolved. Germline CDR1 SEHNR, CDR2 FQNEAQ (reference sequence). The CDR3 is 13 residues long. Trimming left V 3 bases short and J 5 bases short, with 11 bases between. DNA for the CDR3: TGTGCCAGCAGCTTGAGCCAGAGGAACGAGCAGTACTTC. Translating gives CASSLSQRNEQYF.

CDR3 in DNA: TGTGCCAGTAGTATTCTAGCGGGGGCTTCTGACTACGAGCAGTACTTC. It yields the protein CASSILAGASDYEQYF. The V gene is TRBV19, the J gene TRBJ2-7; 10 nucleotides line up with TRBD2. The CDR3 length is 16 residues. Trimming cost V 3 bases and J 3 bases; bases outside gene matches: 8. Germline CDR1 LNHDA, CDR2 SQIVND (reference sequence).

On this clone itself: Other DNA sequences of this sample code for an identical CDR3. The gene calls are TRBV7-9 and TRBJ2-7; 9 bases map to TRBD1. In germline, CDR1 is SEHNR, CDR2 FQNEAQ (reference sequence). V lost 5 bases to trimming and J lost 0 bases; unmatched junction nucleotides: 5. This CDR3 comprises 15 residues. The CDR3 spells CASSPLDRGSYEQYF. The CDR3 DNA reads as TGTGCCAGCAGCCCCTTGGACAGGGGCTCCTACGAGCAGTACTTC.

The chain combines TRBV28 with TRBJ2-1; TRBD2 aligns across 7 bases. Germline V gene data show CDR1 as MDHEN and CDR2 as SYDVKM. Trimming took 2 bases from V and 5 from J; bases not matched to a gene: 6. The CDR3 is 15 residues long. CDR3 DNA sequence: TGTGCCAGCAGTTTAGTGGGGGGGAGCGACAATGAGCAGTTCTTC. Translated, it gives CASSLVGGSDNEQFF.

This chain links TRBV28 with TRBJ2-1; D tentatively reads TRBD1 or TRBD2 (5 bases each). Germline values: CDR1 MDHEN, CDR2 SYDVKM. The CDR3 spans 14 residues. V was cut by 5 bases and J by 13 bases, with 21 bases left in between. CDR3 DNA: TGTGCCAGCAGTCCGGGACCCGTATTCCAGGTCCAGTTCTTC. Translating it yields CASSPGPVFQVQFF.

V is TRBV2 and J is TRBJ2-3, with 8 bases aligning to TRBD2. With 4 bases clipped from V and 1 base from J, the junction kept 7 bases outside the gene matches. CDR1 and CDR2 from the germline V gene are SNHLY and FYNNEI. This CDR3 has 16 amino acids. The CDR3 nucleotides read TGTGCCAGCAGTGGCGCCGGTAGCGGGGGCACAGATACGCAGTATTTT. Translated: CASSGAGSGGTDTQYF.

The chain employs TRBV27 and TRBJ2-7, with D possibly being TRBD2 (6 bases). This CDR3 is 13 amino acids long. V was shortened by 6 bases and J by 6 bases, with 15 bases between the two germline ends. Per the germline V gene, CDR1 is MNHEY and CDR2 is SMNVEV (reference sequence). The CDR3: CASSLEGFGEQYF. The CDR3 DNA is TGTGCCAGCAGCCTGGAGGGTTTTGGCGAGCAGTACTTC.

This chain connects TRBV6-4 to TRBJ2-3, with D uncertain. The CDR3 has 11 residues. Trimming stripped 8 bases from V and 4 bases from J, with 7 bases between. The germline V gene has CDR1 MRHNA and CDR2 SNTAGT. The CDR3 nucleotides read TGTGCCAGCGCAGCCGCAGATACGCAGTATTTT. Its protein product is CASAAADTQYF.

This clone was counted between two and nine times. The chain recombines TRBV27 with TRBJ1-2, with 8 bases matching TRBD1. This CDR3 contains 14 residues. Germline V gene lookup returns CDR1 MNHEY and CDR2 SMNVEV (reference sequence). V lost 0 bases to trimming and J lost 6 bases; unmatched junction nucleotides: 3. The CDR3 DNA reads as TGTGCCAGCAGTTTATCCAGGGGGCTGGATGGCTACACCTTC. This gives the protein CASSLSRGLDGYTF.

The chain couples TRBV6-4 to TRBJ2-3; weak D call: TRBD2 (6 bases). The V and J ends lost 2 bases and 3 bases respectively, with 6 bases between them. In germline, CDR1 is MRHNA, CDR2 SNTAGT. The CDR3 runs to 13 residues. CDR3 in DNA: TGTGCCAGCAGTGACCGGGAGACAGATACGCAGTATTTT. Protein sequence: CASSDRETDTQYF.

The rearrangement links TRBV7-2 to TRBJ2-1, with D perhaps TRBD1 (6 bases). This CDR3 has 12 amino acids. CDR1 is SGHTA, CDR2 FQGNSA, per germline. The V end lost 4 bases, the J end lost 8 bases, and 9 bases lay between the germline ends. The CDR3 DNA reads TGTGCCAGCAGCTCCAGGGGCTATGAGCAGTTCTTC. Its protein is CASSSRGYEQFF.